The T cell receptor beta chain under discussion was sequenced for a study of spatial heterogeneity in lung cancer. Study overall: Within raw reads, each unique TCR and UMI combination appeared on average more than ten times.

Time point here: sample taken at primary tumor resection. In each case, whole RNA from tumor, nontumor lung or frozen PBMC was sequenced unsorted. The CDR3 loop spans 12 amino acids. Germline assignment: CDR1 SGHVS and CDR2 FQNEAQ. Trimming left V 5 bases short and J 5 bases short, with 8 bases between. On each TCR cDNA molecule, a unique molecular identifier was present. One entry per CDR3 protein, called by TCRdb with MiXCR from the 5' RACE reads. The sample carries around 2,900 distinct CDR3 sequences, roughly 40% recorded once. In its sample, this clonotype was seen a few times. This material consisted of PBMCs, taken at surgery. The clonotype was recovered from a male donor with early-stage non-small cell lung cancer. The chain is built from TRBV7-8 and TRBJ2-3; D is unclear. CDR3 loop: CASSQRLDTQYF. In DNA form, the CDR3 reads TGTGCCAGCAGCCAGCGCCTAGATACGCAGTATTTT.